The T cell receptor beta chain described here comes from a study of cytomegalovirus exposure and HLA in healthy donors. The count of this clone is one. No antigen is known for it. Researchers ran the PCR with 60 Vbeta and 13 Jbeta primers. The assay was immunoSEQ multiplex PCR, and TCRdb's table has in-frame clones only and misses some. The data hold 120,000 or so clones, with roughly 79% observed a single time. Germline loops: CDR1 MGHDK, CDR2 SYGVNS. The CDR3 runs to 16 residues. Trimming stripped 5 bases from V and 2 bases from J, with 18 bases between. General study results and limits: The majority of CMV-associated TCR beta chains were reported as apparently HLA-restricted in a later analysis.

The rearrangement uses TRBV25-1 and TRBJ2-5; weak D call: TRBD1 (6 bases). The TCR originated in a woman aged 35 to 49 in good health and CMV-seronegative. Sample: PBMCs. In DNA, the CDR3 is TGTGCCAGCAGTCGCCCTCGGGGCAGGGGACAAGAGACCCAGTACTTC. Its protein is CASSRPRGRGQETQYF.